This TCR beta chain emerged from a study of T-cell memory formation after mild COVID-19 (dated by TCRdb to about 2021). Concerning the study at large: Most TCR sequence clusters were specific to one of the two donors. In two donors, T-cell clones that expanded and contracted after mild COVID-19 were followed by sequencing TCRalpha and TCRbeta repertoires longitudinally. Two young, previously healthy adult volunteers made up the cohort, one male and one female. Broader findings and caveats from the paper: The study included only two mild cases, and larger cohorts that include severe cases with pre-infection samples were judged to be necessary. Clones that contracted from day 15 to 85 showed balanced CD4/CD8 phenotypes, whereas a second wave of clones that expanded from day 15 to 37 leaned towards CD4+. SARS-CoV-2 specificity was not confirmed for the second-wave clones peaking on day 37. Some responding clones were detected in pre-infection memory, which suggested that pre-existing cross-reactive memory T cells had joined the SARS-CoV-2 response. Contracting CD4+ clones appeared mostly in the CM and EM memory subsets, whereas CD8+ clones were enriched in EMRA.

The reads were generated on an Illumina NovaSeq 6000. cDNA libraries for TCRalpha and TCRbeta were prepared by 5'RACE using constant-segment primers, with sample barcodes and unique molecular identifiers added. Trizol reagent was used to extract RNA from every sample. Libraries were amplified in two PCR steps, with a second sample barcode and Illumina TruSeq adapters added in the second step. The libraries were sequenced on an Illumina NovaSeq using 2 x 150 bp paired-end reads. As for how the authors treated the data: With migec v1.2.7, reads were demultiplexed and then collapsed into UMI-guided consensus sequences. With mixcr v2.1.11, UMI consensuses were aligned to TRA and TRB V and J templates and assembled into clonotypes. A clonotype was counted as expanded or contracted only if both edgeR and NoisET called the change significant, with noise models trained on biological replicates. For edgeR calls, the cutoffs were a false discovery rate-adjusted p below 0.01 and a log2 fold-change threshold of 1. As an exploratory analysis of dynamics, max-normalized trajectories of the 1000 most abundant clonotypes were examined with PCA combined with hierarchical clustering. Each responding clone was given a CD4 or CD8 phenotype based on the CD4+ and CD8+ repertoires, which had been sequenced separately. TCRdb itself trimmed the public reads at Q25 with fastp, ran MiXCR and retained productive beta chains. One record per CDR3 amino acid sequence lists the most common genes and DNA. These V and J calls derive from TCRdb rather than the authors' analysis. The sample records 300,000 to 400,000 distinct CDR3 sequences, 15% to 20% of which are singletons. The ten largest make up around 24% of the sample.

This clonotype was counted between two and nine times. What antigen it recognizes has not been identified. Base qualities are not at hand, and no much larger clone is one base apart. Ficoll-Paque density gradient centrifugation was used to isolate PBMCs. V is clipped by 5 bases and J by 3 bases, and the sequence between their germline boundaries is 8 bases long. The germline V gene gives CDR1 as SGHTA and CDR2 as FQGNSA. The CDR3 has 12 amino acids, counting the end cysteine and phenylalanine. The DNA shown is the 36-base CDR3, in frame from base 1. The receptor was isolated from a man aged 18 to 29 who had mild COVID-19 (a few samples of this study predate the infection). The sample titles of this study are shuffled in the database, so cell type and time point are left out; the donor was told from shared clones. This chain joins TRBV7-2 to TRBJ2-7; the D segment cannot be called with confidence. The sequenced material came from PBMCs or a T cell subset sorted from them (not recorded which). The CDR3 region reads CASSGTLYEQYF. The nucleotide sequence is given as TGTGCCAGCAGCGGCACCCTCTACGAGCAGTACTTC.